A single T cell receptor beta chain is shown here with its context. The clone's antigen remains unknown. No much larger clone exists at a distance of one base, and base qualities are not known. In this study, focal radiation therapy paired with CTLA-4 blockade (ipilimumab) was tested in patients who had chemo-refractory metastatic non-small-cell lung cancer. Receptor amplification or capture employed the immunoSEQ multiplex PCR assay. The table was pulled from immuneACCESS by TCRdb, which kept in-frame rearrangements only. Such tables lose some clones; where checked, under half of the loss comes from unresolved V genes, and the rest has no known cause. The sample table shows over 70,000 clones, and 70% to 90% are seen once. The ten largest clones capture more than 2% of the sample. CDR1 and CDR2, per the germline V gene, are SQVTM and ANQGSEA. V is shortened by 7 bases, J by 4 bases, and the region joining them spans 13 bases. The CDR3 runs 12 residues from the cysteine to the phenylalanine. This entry keeps only the CDR3 DNA: 36 bases, framed from base 1.

This sample stems from a study of radiotherapy plus CTLA-4 blockade in lung cancer (dated by TCRdb to 2017 to 2018). Background on the whole study: Among the enrolled patients, approximately 18% had an objective response, and 25% to 35% reached disease control.

Summary of the overall study and its limitations: Early dynamic changes in blood T cell clones, together with increased serum interferon-beta after radiation, were reported as the strongest predictors of response. After treatment with radiotherapy and ipilimumab, TCR clones that came from tumors expanded in the peripheral blood.

The sequenced sample was peripheral blood, obtained from a patient treated with radiotherapy plus ipilimumab. The chain is assembled from TRBV29-1 and TRBJ1-1; too little of a D gene remains to name it. The sequence was obtained from a human donor with non-small cell lung cancer who had a partial response to radiotherapy plus ipilimumab. In nucleotide form, the sequence is TGCAGCGCCTCCTGGTCCGGCACTGAAGCTTTCTTT. Translation gives CSASWSGTEAFF.